What follows is one T cell receptor (beta chain) and its context. The length of the CDR3 is 13 residues. Germline CDR1 and CDR2: WSHSY and SAAADI. Trimming removed 6 bases from V and 3 bases from J; junction bases left unmatched: 1. The data were taken from a study of CDR3 diversity in severe acne. TCRdb re-called the PCR reads through MiXCR, storing one row per CDR3 protein. The sample has roughly 100,000 distinct CDR3 sequences, roughly half seen once. Sequences were obtained from blood. This TCR came from a male donor with acne. The V gene is TRBV10-2, the J gene TRBJ2-7; 11 positions agree with TRBD2. CDR3 DNA: TGCGCCAGCAGACTAGCGGGAGACTACGAGCAGTACTTC. Amino acids: CASRLAGDYEQYF.